This T cell receptor (beta chain) was captured in a study of T cell changes during pregnancy in multiple sclerosis. Method: immunoSEQ multiplex PCR; TCRdb's copy keeps in-frame clones and lacks some. The sample holds approximately 83,000 clones, 90% to 95% seen once. V lost 6 bases, J lost 4 bases, and 13 bases lay in between. Germline V gene data show CDR1 as SNHLY and CDR2 as FYNNEI. This CDR3 is built from 14 residues. This clonotype was obtained from a female donor with multiple sclerosis, enrolled in a pregnancy study. The genes are TRBV2 and TRBJ1-5; the D is unclear. Sequences were derived from peripheral blood, sampled in the third trimester of pregnancy. The CDR3 reads CASREELRNQPQHF. In DNA form, the CDR3 reads TGTGCCAGCAGAGAGGAGTTGCGTAATCAGCCCCAGCATTTT. The whole variable domain, remainder taken from reference TRBV2 and TRBJ1-5, is EPEVTQTPSHQVTQMGQEVILRCVPISNHLYFYWYRQILGQKVEFLVSFYNNEISEKSEIFDDQFSVERPDGSNFTLKIRSTKLEDSAMYFCASREELRNQPQHFGDGTRLSIL.